Listed here are 18 T cell receptor beta chains from one sample, sequenced in a study of blood T cell repertoires in COVID-19. Sequenced by immunoSEQ multiplex PCR; TCRdb stores in-frame clones only, minus some. The sample records approximately 350,000 clones, more than 80% being singletons. Sequencing used peripheral blood. All receptors come from a woman in her twenties or thirties with COVID-19, enrolled during active disease.

V is TRBV7-2 and J is TRBJ2-3; 7 bases agree with TRBD2. The CDR3 runs 18 residues. V was pared by 2 bases and J by 0 bases, with 11 bases of the junction left unmatched. In germline, CDR1 is SGHTA, CDR2 FQGNSA. The CDR3 loop reads CASSLIGTIYSSTDTQYF. Here the CDR3 DNA reads TGTGCCAGCAGCTTAATCGGGACTATTTATTCTAGCACAGATACGCAGTATTTT.

The J gene is TRBJ2-7, the V gene TRBV2; 7 positions agree with TRBD1. The V gene end was trimmed by 2 bases and the J gene end by 3 bases; junction bases not matched to a gene: 7. This CDR3 has 15 amino acids. CDR1 SNHLY and CDR2 FYNNEI come from the germline V gene. Here the CDR3 DNA reads TGTGCCAGCAGTGAATCAGGGGGAGACTACTACGAGCAGTACTTC. This translates into CASSESGGDYYEQYF.

The chain combines TRBV18 with TRBJ2-3; 8 bases line up with TRBD1. CDR3 length: 15 residues. V gave up 6 bases and J gave up 1 base; unmatched junction bases: 6. In germline, CDR1 is KGHSH, CDR2 LQKENI. Here the CDR3 reads CASSQGQGGTDTQYF. CDR3 nucleotide sequence: TGTGCCAGCTCCCAAGGACAGGGTGGCACAGATACGCAGTATTTT.

J is TRBJ1-2 and V is TRBV3-1 (or the pseudogene TRBV3-2); D ambiguous. This CDR3 is built from 11 residues. Deletions cut 1 base from V and 6 bases from J, with 3 bases between. Germline lookup yields CDR1 LGHDT and CDR2 YNNKEL (reference sequence). The CDR3 DNA follows: TGTGCCAGCAGCCAAGCTGATGGCTACACCTTC. Its protein product is CASSQADGYTF.

V gene TRBV14 combines with J gene TRBJ2-7; 7 positions match TRBD1. V dropped 1 base and J dropped 6; count of bases not matched to a gene: 9. Germline CDR1 and CDR2: SGHDN and FVKESK. This CDR3 contains 15 residues. The CDR3 bases are TGTGCCAGCAGCCAAGTGAGACAGGGTTTTCTCGAGCAGTACGTC. Its protein is CASSQVRQGFLEQYV.

This clone was counted a few times. V usage is TRBV7-2 and J usage is TRBJ2-7; TRBD2 might be the D (5 bases). The CDR3 consists of 13 residues. Germline CDR1 reads SGHTA; CDR2 reads FQGNSA. Trimming stripped 0 bases from V and 7 bases from J, with 10 bases between. In DNA form, the CDR3 reads TGTGCCAGCAGCTTAGCGCCAGCGGAGGAGCAGTACTTC. This codes for CASSLAPAEEQYF.

This clone was counted only a few times. V is TRBV6-6 and J is TRBJ2-1; a weak D match, TRBD1 (6 bases). V shed 0 bases and J shed 6 bases, with 12 bases lying between them. From germline, CDR1 is MNHNY and CDR2 SVGAGI (reference sequence). The CDR3 has 15 amino acids. The CDR3 nucleotides are TGTGCCAGCAGTTACTCGGCAGGGGTAACCAATGAGCAGTTCTTC. Translation: CASSYSAGVTNEQFF.

Of note for this clone: One end of the junction does not line up with germline, which may come from a read error. The chain combines TRBV2 with TRBJ2-3, with TRBD2 matching 7 bases. This CDR3 region has 13 residues. The V gene's germline CDR1 is SNHLY and CDR2 FYNNEI. As DNA, the CDR3 is TGTGCCAGCAGGGAAGCTAGCGGAGATACGCAGTATTTT. Its translation: CASREASGDTQYF.

This chain uses TRBV24-1 with TRBJ1-1, with TRBD1 identical over 7 bases. Germline CDR1 KGHDR, CDR2 SFDVKD. J was trimmed by 1 base and V by 3 bases; bases with no gene match: 4. The length of the CDR3 is 15 residues. The CDR3 reads CATSDPNRGNTEAFF. In DNA form, the CDR3 reads TGTGCCACCAGTGATCCCAACAGGGGGAACACTGAAGCTTTCTTT.

CDR3 coding DNA: TGTGCCATCAGTGTTACAGGGAGCTCCTACAATGAGCAGTTCTTC. It encodes CAISVTGSSYNEQFF. The V call is TRBV10-3, the J call TRBJ2-1; D is possibly TRBD1 (6 bases). Between the trimmed V and J ends, which lost 4 bases and 0 bases, there was a span of 10 bases. This CDR3 is 15 amino acids long. Germline-derived CDR1 and CDR2 are ENHRY and SYGVKD.

This clone came up a few times. The chain carries TRBV6-8 and TRBJ2-2, with 7 nucleotides matching TRBD2. The CDR3 runs to 17 residues. Germline V gene sequence: CDR1 MNHGY, CDR2 SAAAGT. Losses at the gene ends were 7 bases for V and 1 base for J; bases not matched to a gene: 12. The CDR3 bases are TGTGCCAGCAATCCCCGGGTAGGACTAGGGAACACCGGGGAGCTGTTTTTT. Its translation: CASNPRVGLGNTGELFF.

The chain carries TRBV5-6 and TRBJ2-2; D remains unclear. The CDR3 runs to 13 residues. The germline V gene encodes CDR1 SGHDT and CDR2 YYEEEE. Deletions cut 2 bases from V and 6 bases from J, with 8 bases between. CDR3 sequence (DNA): TGTGCCAGCAGCTTCAGGTTACCCGGGGAGCTGTTTTTT. Translation gives CASSFRLPGELFF.

The J gene is TRBJ2-1, the V gene TRBV4-1; 11 bases map to TRBD1. The germline CDR1 and CDR2 sequences are MGHRA and YSYEKL. V lost 4 bases, J lost 8 bases, and 7 bases stayed unmatched. The CDR3 spans 15 residues. The chain's CDR3 is CASSRGTGGFDEQFF. CDR3 DNA: TGCGCCAGCAGCCGGGGGACAGGGGGATTTGATGAGCAGTTCTTC.

V usage is TRBV29-1 and J usage is TRBJ2-1, with 9 bases aligning to TRBD1. V lost 3 bases to trimming and J lost 6 bases; unmatched junction nucleotides: 12. The germline CDR1 and CDR2 sequences are SQVTM and ANQGSEA. This CDR3 comprises 16 residues. The CDR3 DNA reads as TGCAGCGTTGACCAGTTCGGACAGGGGAGTGCCAATGAGCAGTTCTTC. This gives the protein CSVDQFGQGSANEQFF.

The chain employs TRBV19 and TRBJ2-6, with a tentative D call TRBD2 (5 bases). Germline V gene lookup returns CDR1 LNHDA and CDR2 SQIVND (reference sequence). The CDR3 is 15 residues long. Trimming removed 6 bases from V and 2 bases from J, with 11 bases in between. CDR3 residues: CASRALEAGANVLTF. DNA for the CDR3: TGTGCCAGTAGGGCATTGGAGGCTGGGGCCAACGTCCTGACTTTC.

The genes are TRBV2 and TRBJ1-3; D gene ambiguous. Germline CDR1 and CDR2: SNHLY and FYNNEI. Trimming left V 4 bases short and J 0 bases short, with 10 bases between. CDR3 length: 15 amino acids. This chain's CDR3 is CASSVTVSSGNTIYF. CDR3 nucleotide sequence: TGTGCCAGCAGTGTAACAGTCTCCTCTGGAAACACCATATATTTT.

J is TRBJ1-4 and V is TRBV2; the match to TRBD1 covers 9 bases. This CDR3 is 14 amino acids long. Germline-derived CDR1 and CDR2 are SNHLY and FYNNEI. V was pared by 7 bases and J by 7 bases, with 7 bases of the junction left unmatched. The CDR3 region is CASKGGTGPEKLFF. DNA of the CDR3: TGTGCCAGCAAAGGCGGGACAGGGCCTGAAAAACTGTTTTTT.

This chain links TRBV28 with TRBJ1-5; D is perhaps TRBD1 (6 bases). Per germline, CDR1 MDHEN and CDR2 SYDVKM. The CDR3 extends over 15 amino acids. The V and J ends lost 5 bases and 1 base respectively, with 12 bases between them. CDR3 nucleotide sequence: TGTGCCAGCAGTACTTCAGGGGAGAGCAATCAGCCCCAGCATTTT. Its protein is CASSTSGESNQPQHF.